Presented here are 13 T cell receptor beta chains from one specimen sequenced in a study of blood T cells in healthy people across ages (dated by TCRdb to 2014 to 2015). Library preparation was by 5' RACE. The second PCR ran for roughly 7 to 11 cycles and used a J-beta primer mix along with a sample-barcoded 5' primer. The raw public data were reprocessed by TCRdb itself: fastp quality trimming at Q25, MiXCR clonotype calling, in-frame beta chains only. Identical CDR3 protein sequences are pooled into one entry, listed with their most common genes and DNA. The sample data list 1.5 million to 2 million distinct CDR3 sequences, and 35% to 50% of these were observed just once. The ten largest clones take up about 21% of the sample. The specimen was blood. All receptors come from a human donor in good health.

This clonotype was seen many times. One end of the junction does not line up with germline, which may come from a read error. This chain joins TRBV5-1 and TRBJ2-7; D call uncertain. CDR3 length: 13 residues. Per the germline V gene, CDR1 is SGHRS and CDR2 is YFSETQ. DNA for the CDR3: TGTGCCAGCAGCTTAGTAGGGATCTACGAGCAGTACTTC. Translated: CASSLVGIYEQYF.

The J gene is TRBJ1-1, the V gene TRBV7-1, with D uncertain. TRBV7-1 is marked as an open reading frame, function uncertain. The CDR3 loop spans 13 amino acids. V was shortened by 3 bases and J by 6 bases, with 11 bases between the two germline ends. The CDR3 bases are TGTGCCAGCAGCTCGGTGGGGTATGCTGAAGCTTTCTTT. Protein product: CASSSVGYAEAFF.

This sequence joins TRBV2 and TRBJ2-2; no reliable D call. The CDR3 runs 13 residues. V was cut by 7 bases and J by 4 bases, with 10 bases left in between. CDR1 SNHLY and CDR2 FYNNEI come from the germline V gene. CDR3 sequence (DNA): TGTGCCAGCACGAGCGTTGTCACCGGGGAGCTGTTTTTT. Protein product: CASTSVVTGELFF.

This clonotype turned up a few times. The chain is built from TRBV25-1 and TRBJ2-6; D is tentatively TRBD1 or TRBD2 (5 bases each). V shed 9 bases and J shed 4 bases, with 19 bases lying between them. This CDR3 spans 16 amino acids. In germline, CDR1 is MGHDK, CDR2 SYGVNS. The CDR3 nucleotides read TGTGCCAGTAGTTTGGGACCCCGTACCGGGGCCAACGTCCTGACTTTC. Translation gives CASSLGPRTGANVLTF.

V gene TRBV20-1 combines with J gene TRBJ2-1; 9 bases map to TRBD2. V trimming: 3 bases; J trimming: 1 base; junction bases outside the gene matches: 7. This CDR3 comprises 16 residues. Germline CDR1 reads DFQATT; CDR2 reads SNEGSKA (reference sequence). CDR3 loop: CSARYGGGESYNEQFF. The CDR3 region has the DNA TGCAGTGCTAGGTACGGCGGGGGGGAATCCTACAATGAGCAGTTCTTC.

This clonotype has more than one count but fewer than ten. This chain joins TRBV19 and TRBJ1-1, with 8 bases lining up with TRBD1. The CDR3 is 16 amino acids. Germline V lookup: CDR1 LNHDA, CDR2 SQIVND (reference sequence). The V and J ends lost 5 bases and 0 bases, in that order; junction bases with no gene match: 8. The CDR3 protein is CASSSLTGAMNTEAFF. The CDR3, as DNA: TGTGCCAGTAGTTCATTGACAGGGGCTATGAACACTGAAGCTTTCTTT.

A few counts support this clonotype. V and J are TRBV29-1 and TRBJ2-5; TRBD1 matches 12 bases. The germline CDR1 and CDR2 sequences are SQVTM and ANQGSEA. The CDR3 is 14 residues long. Trimming at V came to 7 bases and at J to 5 bases, leaving 8 bases not matched to a gene. The CDR3 sequence is CSGTGTGGSETQYF. The CDR3 DNA reads as TGCAGCGGGACCGGGACAGGGGGCAGCGAGACCCAGTACTTC.

The rearrangement links TRBV7-9 to TRBJ2-5, with TRBD2 identical over 12 bases. J lost 1 base, V lost 2 bases, and 8 bases had no gene match. The CDR3 consists of 18 residues. In germline, CDR1 is SEHNR, CDR2 FQNEAQ (reference sequence). This chain's CDR3 is CASSLTIRLAGVQETQYF. The DNA of the CDR3 is TGTGCCAGCAGCTTAACCATTCGACTAGCGGGAGTCCAAGAGACCCAGTACTTC.

The rearrangement joins TRBV7-2 to TRBJ1-5; maybe TRBD1 (6 bases). The ends were cut back, 5 bases at V and 3 bases at J, with 17 bases in the middle. Per the germline V gene, CDR1 is SGHTA and CDR2 is FQGNSA. The CDR3 length is 16 residues. The CDR3 region is CASSPPGGTNNQPQHF. The CDR3, as DNA: TGTGCCAGCAGCCCACCGGGGGGCACCAACAATCAGCCCCAGCATTTT.

This clonotype was counted many times. J is TRBJ2-5 and V is TRBV20-1; D is undetermined. CDR1 DFQATT and CDR2 SNEGSKA come from the germline V gene (reference sequence). V was pared by 0 bases and J by 4 bases, with 9 bases between. There are 13 residues in the CDR3. CDR3 sequence (DNA): TGCAGTGCTAGAGAGGAACAGTCAGAGACCCAGTACTTC. It codes for CSAREEQSETQYF.

This clonotype has ten or more counts. The genes are TRBV20-1 and TRBJ2-1; D perhaps matches TRBD2 (7 bases). Per germline, CDR1 DFQATT and CDR2 SNEGSKA (reference sequence). The CDR3 consists of 13 residues. Trimming shortened V by 3 bases and J by 5 bases, and 11 bases separated the two germline ends. CDR3 sequence (DNA): TGCAGTGCTAGGGGGAGGGGGGACAATGAGCAGTTCTTC. Amino acids: CSARGRGDNEQFF.

The rearrangement joins TRBV29-1 to TRBJ2-1; 11 positions match TRBD2. V was clipped by 7 bases and J by 5 bases; unmatched bases: 4. This CDR3 region has 13 residues. CDR1 and CDR2 (germline): SQVTM, ANQGSEA. CDR3 region: CSGGTSGNNEQFF. The CDR3 region has the DNA TGCAGCGGTGGGACTAGCGGTAACAATGAGCAGTTCTTC.

Comments on this clonotype: At one boundary the junction diverges from the germline segment, which might be a read error. This sequence joins TRBV7-8 and TRBJ1-5; the D is unclear. The CDR3 covers 14 residues. Germline CDR1 SGHVS, CDR2 FQNEAQ. The CDR3 protein is CASSLLVGNQLQHF. CDR3 DNA sequence: TGTGCCAGCAGCTTACTAGTCGGCAATCAGCTCCAGCATTTT.